This T cell receptor beta chain was identified in a study of cytomegalovirus exposure and HLA in healthy donors. Study-wide results and limits: Among immune exposure information, only CMV serostatus was available. TCR beta chains numbering under 200 were designated cytomegalovirus-associated. The study assumed roughly uniform donor sequencing depth for presence/absence analyses.

It was with 60 Vbeta and 13 Jbeta primers that the PCR ran. This table comes from immunoSEQ multiplex PCR, and its TCRdb copy is limited to in-frame clones, with some not included. The table has about 180,000 clones, about 80% seen once. The junction had 3 bases not matched to a gene; V was cut back by 0 bases and J by 4 bases. Germline CDR1 reads SEHNR; CDR2 reads FQNEAQ (reference sequence). The CDR3 is 15 residues long. This cohort consisted of healthy bone marrow donors. A word on this clone: Its target is unknown.

The chain uses TRBV7-9 and TRBJ1-2, with 9 bases aligning to TRBD1. The sequencing sample was made of PBMCs. This receptor was obtained from a woman aged 40 to 50 in good health and CMV-seronegative. This chain's CDR3 is CASSLAATGGYGYTF. DNA of the CDR3: TGTGCCAGCAGCTTAGCTGCGACAGGGGGCTATGGCTACACCTTC.